This TCR beta chain appears in the sequencing data of a study of cytomegalovirus exposure and HLA in healthy donors. CDR1 and CDR2 (germline): SGHTA, FQGTGA. V lost 0 bases to trimming and J lost 3 bases, with 6 bases between them. The CDR3 consists of 13 residues. Study-wide points: Reportedly, cytomegalovirus status was diagnosed with high sensitivity and specificity. In a later analysis, V- and J-gene trimming of beta chains associated with a DCLRE1C missense variant, replicated independently. According to an earlier analysis, most TCR beta V segments yielded productive rearrangements about 87% or about 30% of the time.

As for this clone: What it recognizes is unknown.

60 Vbeta and 13 Jbeta primers were used in PCR. Original processing methods: There were 70 million to 95 million unique TCR beta chains by a later count, and approximately 12 million of them were shared. Clones were sequenced by immunoSEQ multiplex PCR, and TCRdb holds only the in-frame ones, with some missing. V and J calls and clone size are copied from that table; D and trimming were computed from the DNA. The sample shows some 160,000 clones, roughly 70% of them seen only once. J is TRBJ2-7 and V is TRBV7-3; D not resolved. This receptor was obtained from a man aged 55 to 70 in good health and CMV-seronegative. Sequencing input: PBMCs. CDR3 in DNA: TGTGCCAGCAGCTTAACGTCCAGCTACGAGCAGTACTTC. Encoded protein: CASSLTSSYEQYF.